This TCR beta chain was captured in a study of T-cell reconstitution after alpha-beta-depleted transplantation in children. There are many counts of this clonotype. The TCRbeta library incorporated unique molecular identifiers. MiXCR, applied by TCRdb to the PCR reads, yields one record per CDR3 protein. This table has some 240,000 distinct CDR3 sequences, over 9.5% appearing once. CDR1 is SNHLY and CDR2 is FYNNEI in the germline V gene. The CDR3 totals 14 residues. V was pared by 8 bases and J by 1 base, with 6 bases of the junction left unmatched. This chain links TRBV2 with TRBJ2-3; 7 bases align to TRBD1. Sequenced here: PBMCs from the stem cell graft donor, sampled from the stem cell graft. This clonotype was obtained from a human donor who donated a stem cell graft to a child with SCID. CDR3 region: CASLTGSGTDTQYF. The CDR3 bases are TGTGCCAGCTTGACAGGGTCGGGCACAGATACGCAGTATTTT.